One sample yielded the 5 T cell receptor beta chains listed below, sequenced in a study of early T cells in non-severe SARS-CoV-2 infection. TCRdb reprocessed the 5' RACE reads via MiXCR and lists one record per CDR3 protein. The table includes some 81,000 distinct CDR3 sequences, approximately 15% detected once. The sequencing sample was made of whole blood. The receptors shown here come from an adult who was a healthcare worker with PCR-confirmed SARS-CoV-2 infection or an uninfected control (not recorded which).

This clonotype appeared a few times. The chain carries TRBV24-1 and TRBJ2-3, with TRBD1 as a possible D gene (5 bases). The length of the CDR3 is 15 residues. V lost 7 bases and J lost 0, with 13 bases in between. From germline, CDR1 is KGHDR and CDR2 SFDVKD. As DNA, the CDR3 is TGTGCCACCAGCCAGGGTTACTCTAGCACAGATACGCAGTATTTT. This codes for CATSQGYSSTDTQYF.

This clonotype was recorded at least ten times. CDR3 bases: TGCAGTGCTAGTCAGGGAAACTATGGCTACACCTTC. It encodes CSASQGNYGYTF. V gene TRBV20-1 combines with J gene TRBJ1-2; possibly TRBD1 for D (5 bases). Germline CDR1 and CDR2: DFQATT and SNEGSKA (reference sequence). V was trimmed by 3 bases and J by 2 bases, leaving 7 bases between them. CDR3 size: 12 residues.

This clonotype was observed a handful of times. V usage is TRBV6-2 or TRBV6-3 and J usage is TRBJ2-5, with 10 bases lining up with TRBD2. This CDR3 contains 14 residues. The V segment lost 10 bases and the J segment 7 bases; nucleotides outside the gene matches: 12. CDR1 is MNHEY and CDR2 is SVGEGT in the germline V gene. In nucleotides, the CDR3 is TGTGCCACCAGAGCGGGGGGGCCATTTGGGACCCAGTACTTC. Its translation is CATRAGGPFGTQYF.

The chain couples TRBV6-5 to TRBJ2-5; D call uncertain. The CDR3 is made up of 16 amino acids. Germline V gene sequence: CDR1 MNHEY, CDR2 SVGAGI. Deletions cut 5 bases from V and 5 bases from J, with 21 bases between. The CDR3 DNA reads TGTGCCAGCAGTCCTTTCCGACCAGTCAAAGGGGAGACCCAGTACTTC. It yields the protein CASSPFRPVKGETQYF.

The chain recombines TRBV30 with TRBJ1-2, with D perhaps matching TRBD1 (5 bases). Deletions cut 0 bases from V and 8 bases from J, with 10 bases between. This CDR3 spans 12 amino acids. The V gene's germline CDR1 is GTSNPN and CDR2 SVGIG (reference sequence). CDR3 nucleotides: TGTGCCTGGAGTGTACAGGCTAAAGGCTACACCTTC. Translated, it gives CAWSVQAKGYTF.